Below are 17 T cell receptor beta chains sequenced from a single sample in a study of identical twins. MiXCR was run by TCRdb on the 5' RACE reads, yielding one entry per CDR3 protein. The data hold some 730,000 distinct CDR3 sequences, with 18% observed a single time. This sample also belongs to another study, concerning T cells expressing NK-cell markers.

The sample consisted of PBMCs. The receptors stem from a woman aged 18-30 years in good health.

This clonotype was observed a handful of times. The chain links TRBV29-1 to TRBJ2-1; D unclear. V was shortened by 5 bases and J by 4 bases, with 12 bases between the two germline ends. This CDR3 has 13 residues. The germline V gene has CDR1 SQVTM and CDR2 ANQGSEA. The CDR3 protein is CSVSVPFYNEQFF. As DNA, the CDR3 is TGCAGCGTTAGCGTTCCCTTTTACAATGAGCAGTTCTTC.

This clonotype has just one count. The V and J genes are TRBV28 and TRBJ1-2; TRBD1 agrees at 8 bases. Trimming cost V 5 bases and J 5 bases; bases outside gene matches: 7. In germline, CDR1 is MDHEN, CDR2 SYDVKM. CDR3 size: 14 residues. CDR3 nucleotide sequence: TGTGCCAGCAGTCACGGACAGGGAATATATGGCTACACCTTC. It yields the protein CASSHGQGIYGYTF.

There are a few counts of this clonotype. The CDR3 coding sequence is TGTGCCAGCAGTCACCCATCCTCTTTCGGCACAGATACGCAGTATTTT. It yields the protein CASSHPSSFGTDTQYF. The genes are TRBV12-3 or TRBV12-4 and TRBJ2-3; unclear D gene. This CDR3 spans 16 amino acids. Trimming took 5 bases from V and 1 from J, leaving 16 bases between them.

The CDR3 here is CASSRTGVGYGYTF. The CDR3 DNA reads as TGTGCCAGCAGCAGGACAGGCGTGGGGTATGGCTACACCTTC. V usage is TRBV5-6 and J usage is TRBJ1-2; TRBD1 matches at 7 bases. The CDR3 spans 14 residues. Germline V gene sequence: CDR1 SGHDT, CDR2 YYEEEE. The ends lost 4 bases at V and 5 bases at J; junction bases unmatched: 8.

The gene calls are TRBV5-1 and TRBJ2-7; 8 bases line up with TRBD1. J was trimmed by 1 base and V by 1 base; bases with no gene match: 10. Looked up from germline, CDR1 is SGHRS and CDR2 is YFSETQ. CDR3 length equals 17 residues. CDR3 region: CASSLIPQDRVSYEQYF. For the CDR3, the DNA is TGCGCCAGCAGCTTGATCCCCCAGGACAGGGTTTCCTACGAGCAGTACTTC.

This chain joins TRBV7-3 and TRBJ2-3; D possibly uses TRBD1 or TRBD2 (6 bases each). The V and J ends lost 3 bases and 1 base respectively, with 11 bases between them. Germline CDR1 is SGHTA and CDR2 is FQGTGA. The CDR3 sequence is 15 residues long. CDR3 nucleotides: TGTGCCAGCAGCTTTAACGGGGGCCGCACAGATACGCAGTATTTT. It translates to CASSFNGGRTDTQYF. The full variable domain, with the rest looked up from reference TRBV7-3 and TRBJ2-3, is GAGVSQTPSNKVTEKGKYVELRCDPISGHTALYWYRQSLGQGPEFLIYFQGTGAADDSGLPNDRFFAVRPEGSVSTLKIQRTERGDSAVYLCASSFNGGRTDTQYFGPGTRLTVL.

This clonotype has a handful of counts. J is TRBJ1-1 and V is TRBV13; D remains unclear. The V and J ends lost 6 bases and 8 bases respectively, with 16 bases between them. The CDR3 consists of 13 residues. Germline CDR1 reads PRHDT; CDR2 reads FYEKMQ (reference sequence). CDR3 in amino acids: CASREWPEDEAFF. Written as DNA, the CDR3 is TGTGCCAGCAGAGAATGGCCCGAGGACGAAGCTTTCTTT.

This chain links TRBV29-1 with TRBJ2-1, with D possibly matching TRBD2 (6 bases). The CDR3 totals 15 residues. V was cut by 5 bases and J by 5 bases, with 19 bases left in between. From germline, CDR1 is SQVTM and CDR2 ANQGSEA. The CDR3 DNA sequence: TGCAGCGTTCTAGCGAAGGAGACAGCGCACAATGAGCAGTTCTTC. Translating it yields CSVLAKETAHNEQFF.

The chain employs TRBV20-1 and TRBJ2-1; 16 bases match TRBD2. CDR1 and CDR2 (germline): DFQATT, SNEGSKA (reference sequence). The junction had 8 bases not matched to a gene; V was cut back by 4 bases and J by 5 bases. The CDR3 has 17 amino acids. The CDR3 loop is CSATGTSGGDAHNEQFF. DNA for the CDR3: TGCAGTGCTACCGGGACTAGCGGGGGGGACGCCCACAATGAGCAGTTCTTC.

The chain has TRBV11-2 and TRBJ2-1, with TRBD2 matching over 10 bases. The CDR3 loop spans 16 amino acids. The ends lost 5 bases at V and 5 bases at J; junction bases unmatched: 9. Germline V gene lookup returns CDR1 SGHAT and CDR2 FQNNGV. The chain's CDR3 is CASSLILAGAHNEQFF. CDR3 sequence (DNA): TGTGCCAGCAGCCTTATCCTAGCGGGGGCCCACAATGAGCAGTTCTTC.

This clonotype appeared a few times. The V and J genes are TRBV6-2 or TRBV6-3 and TRBJ2-1; 8 nucleotides line up with TRBD2. From germline, CDR1 is MNHEY and CDR2 SVGEGT. The CDR3 has 17 residues. V was clipped by 6 bases and J by 2 bases; unmatched bases: 12. The CDR3 is CASSRPERENPYNEQFF. Written as DNA, the CDR3 is TGTGCCAGCAGCCGTCCCGAGCGGGAGAACCCCTACAATGAGCAGTTCTTC.

In this sample, this clonotype turned up many times. The gene calls are TRBV7-2 and TRBJ2-7; D call uncertain. V was cut by 1 base and J by 7 bases, with 8 bases left in between. The CDR3 runs to 12 residues. The germline V gene encodes CDR1 SGHTA and CDR2 FQGNSA. The CDR3 sequence: CASSLELGEQYF. CDR3 sequence (DNA): TGTGCCAGCAGCTTAGAACTCGGGGAGCAGTACTTC.

The CDR3 DNA reads as TGCGCCAGCAGCGGGGGGACAGCCCGGGAGACCCAGTACTTC. Its translation is CASSGGTARETQYF. The rearrangement uses TRBV5-1 and TRBJ2-5; TRBD1 might be the D (7 bases). This CDR3 has 14 residues. Between the trimmed V and J ends, which lost 4 bases and 5 bases, there was a span of 15 bases. Germline-derived CDR1 and CDR2 are SGHRS and YFSETQ.

The V gene is TRBV7-3, the J gene TRBJ2-1, with 14 bases that match TRBD2. Germline trimming cut 4 bases from V and 0 bases from J; bases unmatched to any gene: 2. In germline, CDR1 is SGHTA, CDR2 FQGTGA. The CDR3 contains 17 residues. Here the CDR3 reads CASSWTSGGSSYNEQFF. In DNA, the CDR3 is TGTGCCAGCAGCTGGACTAGCGGGGGGAGCTCCTACAATGAGCAGTTCTTC.

This clonotype was observed a handful of times. This chain joins TRBV7-8 and TRBJ2-5; D might be TRBD2 (7 bases). The CDR3 spans 14 residues. The V gene lost 5 bases and the J gene lost 2 bases, with 12 bases spanning the gap. The germline V gene has CDR1 SGHVS and CDR2 FQNEAQ. DNA for the CDR3: TGTGCCAGCAGCGAAAGGGGGGGTCAAGAGACCCAGTACTTC. It specifies CASSERGGQETQYF.

This rearrangement joins TRBV5-1 to TRBJ2-1, with 8 nucleotides matching TRBD1. Germline lookup yields CDR1 SGHRS and CDR2 YFSETQ. V lost 3 bases to trimming and J lost 8 bases; unmatched junction nucleotides: 16. This CDR3 is 17 amino acids long. The CDR3 bases are TGCGCCAGCAGCTGGGGAATGGACGGGACAGGCCAGGATGAGCAGTTCTTC. It yields the protein CASSWGMDGTGQDEQFF.

J is TRBJ1-2 and V is TRBV7-2; D gene uncertain. V was shortened by 5 bases and J by 2 bases, with 12 bases between the two germline ends. The CDR3 spans 14 residues. Germline CDR1 reads SGHTA; CDR2 reads FQGNSA. CDR3 nucleotides: TGTGCCAGCAGCCCCCTCGTGGGGAACTATGGCTACACCTTC. This gives the protein CASSPLVGNYGYTF.